The rows below give T cell receptor beta chains drawn from one sample of a study of blood T cell repertoires in COVID-19. Method: immunoSEQ multiplex PCR; TCRdb's copy keeps in-frame clones and lacks some. The sample contains approximately 120,000 clones, about 87% of which appear only once. Material for sequencing was peripheral blood. The receptor source for this set is a human donor in a cohort sampled during active COVID-19. CDR3s include the opening cysteine and the closing phenylalanine or tryptophan. Each record gives: V gene, clone size, J gene, D gene, CDR3 protein, CDR3 DNA. D genes are given only for firm matches. A row's size may be missing; if present it is once, few, many or a size class.

TRBV18	.	TRBJ2-1	.	CASSLQWTGGNEQFF	TGTGCCAGCTCCCTCCAATGGACCGGGGGCAATGAGCAGTTCTTC
TRBV5-1	.	TRBJ1-6	.	CARSTTEPYNSPLHF	TGCGCCCGTTCCACGACAGAGCCTTATAATTCACCCCTCCACTTT
TRBV5-1	.	TRBJ2-5	TRBD1	CASRRTGQETQYF	TGCGCCAGCAGACGGACAGGCCAAGAGACCCAGTACTTC
TRBV10-3	.	TRBJ2-2	.	CAPEFPGELFF	TGTGCCCCGGAGTTTCCCGGGGAGCTGTTTTTT
TRBV5-5	.	TRBJ1-5	TRBD1	CASSLEPGGQGNNQPQHF	TGTGCCAGCAGCTTGGAGCCGGGGGGACAGGGCAACAATCAGCCCCAGCATTTT
TRBV10-3	.	TRBJ2-5	TRBD2	CATSGRGGQETQYF	TGTGCCACCTCGGGGAGGGGCGGTCAAGAGACCCAGTACTTC
TRBV4-3	.	TRBJ2-5	.	CASSQDLDFQETQYF	TGCGCCAGCAGCCAAGATTTGGACTTCCAAGAGACCCAGTACTTC
TRBV4-2	.	TRBJ1-1	.	CASSQVPGVNTEAFF	TGTGCCAGCAGCCAAGTTCCAGGGGTGAACACTGAAGCTTTCTTT
TRBV7-8	few	TRBJ1-5	TRBD1	CASSDNDRGGQPQHF	TGTGCCAGCAGCGATAATGACAGGGGGGGTCAGCCCCAGCATTTT
TRBV7-2	.	TRBJ1-1	.	CASSLEAHRVTEAFF	TGTGCCAGCAGCTTAGAAGCTCACAGGGTGACTGAAGCTTTCTTT
TRBV5-1	once	TRBJ2-7	.	CASSLGGLAVSYEQYF	TGCGCCAGCAGCTTGGGGGGGCTAGCGGTCTCCTACGAGCAGTACTTC
TRBV7-9	.	TRBJ2-3	TRBD2	CASSLAGTSGTDTQYF	TGTGCCAGCAGCTTAGCCGGTACTAGCGGCACAGATACGCAGTATTTT
TRBV28	.	TRBJ1-3	.	CASSLGGGELRTIYF	TGTGCCAGCAGTTTGGGGGGAGGAGAACTTCGAACCATATATTTT
TRBV7-2	few	TRBJ2-7	.	CASSLGEQYF	TGTGCCAGCAGCCTCGGGGAGCAGTACTTC
TRBV6-1	.	TRBJ2-7	.	CASSEFETTGFRTYEQYF	TGTGCCAGCAGTGAATTTGAGACTACCGGGTTTAGGACCTACGAGCAGTACTTC
TRBV6-6	.	TRBJ1-2	.	CASSHRRSYGYTF	TGTGCCAGCAGCCATCGAAGGAGCTATGGCTACACCTTC
TRBV19	.	TRBJ1-3	.	CASRREAAGNTIYF	TGTGCCAGTAGGAGGGAAGCAGCTGGAAACACCATATATTTT